Presented here are 30 T cell receptor beta chains from one specimen sequenced in a study of T cells in Graves' hyperthyroidism and ophthalmopathy. RNA transcripts were the template for amplifying TCR beta CDR3 regions. First-round RT-PCR of the TCR CDR3 relied on the HTBI primer set. TCRdb redid the calling of the multiplex PCR reads with MiXCR, one entry per CDR3 protein. The sample carries a few hundred thousand distinct CDR3 sequences, about 46% recorded once. Sequenced: peripheral blood or thyroid tissue (not recorded which). The receptors come from an adult woman with Graves' disease, either hyperthyroidism or ophthalmopathy (not recorded which).

The chain is built from TRBV10-3 and TRBJ2-6, with a tentative D call TRBD1 (6 bases). Germline CDR1 ENHRY, CDR2 SYGVKD. The CDR3 spans 19 residues. V was trimmed by 2 bases and J by 0 bases, leaving 17 bases between them. The CDR3 DNA reads as TGTGCCATCAGTGAGAGGGGACACAAAGCCAGCTCTGGGGCCAACGTCCTGACTTTC. It codes for CAISERGHKASSGANVLTF.

This clonotype was seen a handful of times. The rearrangement links TRBV10-2 to TRBJ2-2; a weak D match, TRBD1 (5 bases). Germline CDR1 and CDR2: WSHSY and SAAADI. The CDR3 spans 16 residues. Between the trimmed V and J ends, which lost 9 bases and 3 bases, there was a span of 20 bases. CDR3 in DNA: TGCGCCAGACCTAACTCCAGGACACCAGACACCGGGGAGCTGTTTTTT. Amino acids: CARPNSRTPDTGELFF.

The chain links TRBV7-3 to TRBJ2-3; no clear D gene. CDR1 and CDR2 (germline): SGHTA, FQGTGA. The CDR3 length is 14 residues. V shed 2 bases and J shed 1 base, with 7 bases lying between them. The CDR3 bases are TGTGCCAGCAGCTTACTCGGCGGCACAGATACGCAGTATTTT. Protein sequence: CASSLLGGTDTQYF.

This clonotype has a count of ten or more. The chain employs TRBV24-1 and TRBJ2-3; no reliable D call. Looked up from germline, CDR1 is KGHDR and CDR2 is SFDVKD. The CDR3 loop spans 11 amino acids. With 0 bases removed from V and 6 bases from J, the gap between germline ends came to 0 bases. The CDR3 DNA reads TGTGCCACCAGTGATTTGGATACGCAGTATTTT. Amino acids: CATSDLDTQYF.

J is TRBJ2-6 and V is TRBV20-1; D is perhaps TRBD2 (6 bases). Deletions cut 0 bases from V and 2 bases from J, with 14 bases between. Germline values: CDR1 DFQATT, CDR2 SNEGSKA (reference sequence). CDR3 length equals 17 residues. The CDR3 DNA reads as TGCAGTGCTAGAGAGGACCGGCGGGGACCTGGGGCCAACGTCCTGACTTTC. Its translation is CSAREDRRGPGANVLTF.

The rearrangement uses TRBV29-1 and TRBJ1-1, with D hard to call. The CDR3 is made up of 10 amino acids. Looked up from germline, CDR1 is SQVTM and CDR2 is ANQGSEA. CDR3 DNA sequence: TGCAGTTTCGCCGACACTGAAGCTTTCTTT. This codes for CSFADTEAFF. Variable domain in full (rest from reference TRBV29-1 and TRBJ1-1): SAVISQKPSRDICQRGTSLTIQCQVDSQVTMMFWYRQQPGQSLTLIATANQGSEATYESGFVIDKFPISRPNLTFSTLTVSNMSPEDSSIYLCSFADTEAFFGQGTRLTVV.

The chain joins TRBV25-1 to TRBJ1-1; no clear D gene. The V gene lost 5 bases and the J gene lost 10 bases, with 20 bases spanning the gap. This CDR3 is 14 amino acids long. The germline gives CDR1 MGHDK, CDR2 SYGVNS. The CDR3 nucleotides are TGTGCCAGCAGTTCCACCGGGAGAGCCCGGACAGCTTTCTTT. Translation: CASSSTGRARTAFF.

Remarks on this clonotype: The junction departs from germline at one end; a sequencing error may be responsible. The rearrangement links TRBV6-5 to TRBJ1-3; 8 bases map to TRBD1. CDR1 is MNHEY and CDR2 is SVGAGI in the germline V gene. The length of the CDR3 is 18 residues. CDR3: CAISYRPGTGISGNTIYF. The CDR3 region has the DNA TGTGCCATCAGTTACCGTCCCGGGACAGGAATCTCTGGAAACACCATATATTTT.

This clonotype was picked up a small number of times. V is TRBV7-8 and J is TRBJ2-6; no clear D. CDR3 length: 16 amino acids. Looked up from germline, CDR1 is SGHVS and CDR2 is FQNEAQ. V was trimmed by 4 bases and J by 0 bases, leaving 10 bases between them. The CDR3, as DNA: TGTGCCAGCAGCTCCACCCGGTCCTCTGGGGCCAACGTCCTGACTTTC. It yields the protein CASSSTRSSGANVLTF.

This clonotype showed up many times. V and J are TRBV5-1 and TRBJ1-1; 12 bases are a match to TRBD1. CDR1 is SGHRS and CDR2 is YFSETQ in the germline V gene. Unmatched junction bases numbered 4, after V lost 6 bases and J lost 1 base. The CDR3 length is 15 residues. In DNA form, the CDR3 reads TGCGCCAGCACCGGGACAGGGGGCCAGAACACTGAAGCTTTCTTT. Translating it yields CASTGTGGQNTEAFF.

The sample holds a few counts of this clonotype. V gene TRBV4-2 combines with J gene TRBJ2-7; D ambiguous. Per germline, CDR1 LGHNA and CDR2 YNFKEQ. V was pared by 1 base and J by 3 bases, with 10 bases between. CDR3 length equals 14 residues. The CDR3 DNA reads TGTGCCAGCAGCCAAGGTGCAGACCGCTACGAGCAGTACTTC. Translation gives CASSQGADRYEQYF.

The table lists this clonotype with many counts. The chain links TRBV6-6 to TRBJ2-5, with D possibly TRBD2 on 6 matching bases. CDR3 size: 13 residues. The V end lost 7 bases, the J end lost 5 bases, and 14 bases lay between the germline ends. CDR1 is MNHNY, CDR2 SVGAGI, per germline (reference sequence). The CDR3 spells CASNGGRGETQYF. The DNA of the CDR3 is TGTGCCAGCAATGGGGGTCGGGGGGAGACCCAGTACTTC.

This clonotype was found a few times. It may be a read error: a sequence one base away is much more abundant. The chain combines TRBV2 with TRBJ2-5; D gene ambiguous. CDR1 and CDR2 (germline): SNHLY, FYNNEI. V was clipped by 6 bases and J by 1 base, with 6 bases between them. This CDR3 is built from 12 residues. The CDR3 region has the DNA TGTGCCAGCAGACGGTCCCAAGAGACCCAGTACTTC. It yields the protein CASRRSQETQYF.

The V call is TRBV20-1, the J call TRBJ1-3; D is unclear. Trimming stripped 6 bases from V and 4 bases from J, with 16 bases between. Germline V gives CDR1 DFQATT, CDR2 SNEGSKA (reference sequence). The CDR3 extends over 14 amino acids. In DNA, the CDR3 is TGCAGTGCCAGCAGCACGCCCCAGGGAAACACCATATATTTT. Protein product: CSASSTPQGNTIYF.

The J gene is TRBJ1-5, the V gene TRBV2; D uncertain. Looked up from germline, CDR1 is SNHLY and CDR2 is FYNNEI. Trimming left V 4 bases short and J 6 bases short, with 19 bases between. This CDR3 is 16 amino acids long. The CDR3 nucleotides are TGTGCCAGCAGTGTCGGCACGGTCCGGGCAGGTCAGCCCCAGCATTTT. It specifies CASSVGTVRAGQPQHF.

The CDR3 protein is CAISAQSGQGYGYTF. In nucleotides, the CDR3 is TGTGCCATCAGTGCTCAATCGGGACAGGGCTATGGCTACACCTTC. The chain uses TRBV10-3 and TRBJ1-2; 9 positions agree with TRBD1. The CDR3 extends over 15 amino acids. V was pared by 4 bases and J by 4 bases, with 7 bases of the junction left unmatched. Germline CDR1 reads ENHRY; CDR2 reads SYGVKD.

This sequence joins TRBV20-1 and TRBJ2-7; 7 nucleotides agree with TRBD2. The V gene's germline CDR1 is DFQATT and CDR2 SNEGSKA (reference sequence). The CDR3 is 14 amino acids. The ends lost 3 bases at V and 1 base at J; junction bases unmatched: 6. The CDR3 DNA follows: TGCAGTGCTAGTAGGCCTAGCGGATCCTACGAGCAGTACTTC. Translation gives CSASRPSGSYEQYF.

The rearrangement uses TRBV6-5 and TRBJ2-7; D gene ambiguous. This CDR3 spans 15 amino acids. V was cut by 5 bases and J by 0 bases, with 14 bases left in between. CDR1 is MNHEY and CDR2 is SVGAGI in the germline V gene. The CDR3 loop reads CASSRDGFSSYEQYF. The CDR3 nucleotides are TGTGCCAGCAGTCGAGACGGTTTTAGCTCCTACGAGCAGTACTTC.

There are a few counts of this clonotype. A much larger clone differs by one base, so this may be a read error. CDR3 sequence reads: CSARDGRKRAQYF. The CDR3 nucleotides read TGCAGTGCTAGAGATGGGAGGAAGAGGGCCCAGTACTTC. The rearrangement links TRBV20-1 to TRBJ2-5, with D possibly TRBD2 on 6 matching bases. V lost 0 bases and J lost 9, with 14 bases in between. Looked up from germline, CDR1 is DFQATT and CDR2 is SNEGSKA (reference sequence). This CDR3 comprises 13 residues.

This clonotype has ten or more counts. This chain joins TRBV7-8 and TRBJ2-5, with 8 positions matching TRBD1. The CDR3 length is 15 residues. The germline gives CDR1 SGHVS, CDR2 FQNEAQ. J was trimmed by 1 base and V by 5 bases; bases with no gene match: 6. The chain's CDR3 is CASSLTGGFQETQYF. The CDR3 DNA is TGTGCCAGCAGCCTTACAGGGGGGTTCCAAGAGACCCAGTACTTC.

This clonotype was counted ten times or more. The V gene is TRBV29-1, the J gene TRBJ2-3, with D unclear. Trimming took off 5 bases at V and 0 bases at J, with 9 bases between the two ends. The CDR3 has 13 amino acids. In germline, CDR1 is SQVTM, CDR2 ANQGSEA. The CDR3 DNA sequence: TGCAGCGTTTCGCGCCGTAGCACAGATACGCAGTATTTT. Amino acids: CSVSRRSTDTQYF.

The table lists this clonotype with many counts. The chain combines TRBV10-3 with TRBJ1-5, with a possible D match to TRBD1 (5 bases). V was clipped by 3 bases and J by 6 bases, with 15 bases between them. Germline V CDR1 and CDR2: ENHRY, SYGVKD. The CDR3 has 15 amino acids. CDR3 amino acids: CAISEGQGIGQPQHF. DNA of the CDR3: TGTGCCATCAGTGAAGGGCAGGGAATCGGTCAGCCCCAGCATTTT.

The chain combines TRBV7-9 with TRBJ2-5, with D unclear. V was cut by 1 base and J by 1 base, with 10 bases left in between. The germline V gene encodes CDR1 SEHNR and CDR2 FQNEAQ (reference sequence). This CDR3 is 15 amino acids long. CDR3 DNA: TGTGCCAGCAGCTTAGGGGTTATCATCCAAGAGACCCAGTACTTC. Translating gives CASSLGVIIQETQYF.

This clonotype was counted many times. This rearrangement joins TRBV19 to TRBJ1-4; 7 nucleotides agree with TRBD1. The J segment lost 7 bases and the V segment lost 5 bases, leaving 4 bases of the junction unmatched. The CDR3 runs 13 residues. The V gene's germline CDR1 is LNHDA and CDR2 SQIVND (reference sequence). CDR3 bases: TGTGCCAGTAGTTCCCGGGACAGTGAAAAACTGTTTTTT. Encoded protein: CASSSRDSEKLFF.

This clonotype was recorded only once. V gene TRBV7-3 combines with J gene TRBJ2-6; D not certain. Trimming took off 5 bases at V and 0 bases at J, with 11 bases between the two ends. The CDR3 has 16 amino acids. Germline-derived CDR1 and CDR2 are SGHTA and FQGTGA. The CDR3 spells CASSPPQTSGANVLTF. The DNA for the CDR3 is TGTGCCAGCAGCCCCCCACAAACCTCTGGGGCCAACGTCCTGACTTTC.

A note on this clonotype: A much larger clone differs from this one at a single base, so this may be a read error. J is TRBJ1-3 and V is TRBV10-3, with D unclear. The CDR3 sequence is 14 residues long. V was pared by 11 bases and J by 0 bases, with 14 bases between. Germline V gives CDR1 ENHRY, CDR2 SYGVKD. CDR3 coding DNA: TGTGCCGGCAGCGCCCACCCCTCTGGAAACACCATATATTTT. Its protein product is CAGSAHPSGNTIYF.

The V and J genes are TRBV5-1 and TRBJ2-5; 7 bases are shared with TRBD1. Germline values: CDR1 SGHRS, CDR2 YFSETQ. V shed 3 bases and J 4 bases; nucleotides not matched to a gene: 12. The CDR3 length is 16 residues. The CDR3: CASSSNPTGSGETQYF. DNA of the CDR3: TGCGCCAGCAGCTCCAACCCGACAGGGAGCGGAGAGACCCAGTACTTC.

This clonotype showed up many times. The chain is built from TRBV6-1 and TRBJ2-7; D gene unclear. Trimming shortened V by 1 base and J by 11 bases, and 9 bases separated the two germline ends. Germline CDR1 and CDR2: MNHNS and SASEGT. The CDR3 is made up of 11 amino acids. CDR3 in DNA: TGTGCCAGCAGTGAAGGTGGGATAGAGTACTTC. Protein: CASSEGGIEYF.

This clonotype was detected only a few times. The V and J genes are TRBV9 and TRBJ2-3, with D perhaps matching TRBD1 or TRBD2 (5 bases each). Trimming cost V 4 bases and J 4 bases, with 7 bases left between them. The CDR3 contains 12 residues. The germline V gene encodes CDR1 SGDLS and CDR2 YYNGEE. The CDR3 region has the DNA TGTGCCAGCAGCTTGGGGGCAGATACGCAGTATTTT. Translated: CASSLGADTQYF.

This clonotype was observed at least ten times. The V gene is TRBV19, the J gene TRBJ1-1; D perhaps matches TRBD1 (5 bases). The CDR3 is 15 residues long. Per the germline V gene, CDR1 is LNHDA and CDR2 is SQIVND (reference sequence). The V end lost 4 bases, the J end lost 1 base, and 13 bases lay between the germline ends. This CDR3 is CASSKALTENTEAFF. The CDR3 DNA follows: TGTGCCAGTAGTAAGGCCCTGACAGAGAACACTGAAGCTTTCTTT. The variable domain in full, completed from reference TRBV19 and TRBJ1-1, reads DGGITQSPKYLFRKEGQNVTLSCEQNLNHDAMYWYRQDPGQGLRLIYYSQIVNDFQKGDIAEGYSVSREKKESFPLTVTSAQKNPTAFYLCASSKALTENTEAFFGQGTRLTVV.